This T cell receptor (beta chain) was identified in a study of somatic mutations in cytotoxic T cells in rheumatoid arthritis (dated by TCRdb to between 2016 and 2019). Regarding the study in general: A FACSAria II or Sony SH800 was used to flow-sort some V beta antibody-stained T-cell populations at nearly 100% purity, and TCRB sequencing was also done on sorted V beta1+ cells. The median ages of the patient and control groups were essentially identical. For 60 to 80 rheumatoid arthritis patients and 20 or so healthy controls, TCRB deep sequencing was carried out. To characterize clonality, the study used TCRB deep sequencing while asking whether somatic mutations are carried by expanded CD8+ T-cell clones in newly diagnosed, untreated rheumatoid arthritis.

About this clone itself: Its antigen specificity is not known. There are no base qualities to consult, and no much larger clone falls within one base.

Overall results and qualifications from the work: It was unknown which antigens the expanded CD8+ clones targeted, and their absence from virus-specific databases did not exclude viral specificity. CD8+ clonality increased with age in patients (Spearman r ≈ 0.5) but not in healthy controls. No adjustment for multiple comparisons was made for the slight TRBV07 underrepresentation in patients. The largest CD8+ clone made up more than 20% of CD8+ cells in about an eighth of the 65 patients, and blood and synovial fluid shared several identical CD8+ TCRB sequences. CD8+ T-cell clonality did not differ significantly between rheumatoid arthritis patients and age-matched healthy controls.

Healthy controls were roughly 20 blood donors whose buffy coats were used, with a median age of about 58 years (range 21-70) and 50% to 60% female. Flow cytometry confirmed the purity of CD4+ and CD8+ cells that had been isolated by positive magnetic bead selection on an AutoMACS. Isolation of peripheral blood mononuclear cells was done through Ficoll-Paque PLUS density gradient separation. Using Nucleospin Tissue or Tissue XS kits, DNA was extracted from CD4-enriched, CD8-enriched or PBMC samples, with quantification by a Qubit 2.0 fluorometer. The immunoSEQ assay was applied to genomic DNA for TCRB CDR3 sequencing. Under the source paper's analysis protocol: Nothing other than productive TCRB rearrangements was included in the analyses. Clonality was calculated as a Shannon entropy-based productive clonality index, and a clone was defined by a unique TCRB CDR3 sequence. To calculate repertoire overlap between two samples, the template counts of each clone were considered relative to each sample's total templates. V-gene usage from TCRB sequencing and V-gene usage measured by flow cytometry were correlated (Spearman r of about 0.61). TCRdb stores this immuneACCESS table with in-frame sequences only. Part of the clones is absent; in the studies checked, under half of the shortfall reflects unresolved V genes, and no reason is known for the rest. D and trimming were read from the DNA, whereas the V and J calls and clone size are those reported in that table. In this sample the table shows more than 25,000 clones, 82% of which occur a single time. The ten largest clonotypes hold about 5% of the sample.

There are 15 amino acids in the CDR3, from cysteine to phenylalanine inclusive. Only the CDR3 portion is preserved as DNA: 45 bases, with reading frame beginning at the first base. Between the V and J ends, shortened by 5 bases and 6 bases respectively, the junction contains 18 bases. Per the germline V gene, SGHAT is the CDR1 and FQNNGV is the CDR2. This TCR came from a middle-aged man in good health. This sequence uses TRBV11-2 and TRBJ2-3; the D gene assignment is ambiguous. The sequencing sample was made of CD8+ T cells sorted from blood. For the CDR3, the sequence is CASSPRHSSPDTQYF. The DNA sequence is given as TGTGCCAGCAGCCCCCGCCACTCCAGTCCCGATACGCAGTATTTT.